The 24 T cell receptor beta chains listed next were all sequenced from one sample in a study of T-cell memory formation after mild COVID-19. TCRdb re-called the 5' RACE reads through MiXCR, storing one row per CDR3 protein. The data hold about 270,000 distinct CDR3 sequences, with around 16% observed a single time. Sequenced: PBMCs or a T cell subset sorted from them (not recorded which). The receptors derive from a man between 18 and 35 years old who had mild COVID-19 (a few samples of this study predate the infection). Cell type and time point are not known.

The chain recombines TRBV20-1 with TRBJ1-2, with D unresolved. Germline CDR1 and CDR2: DFQATT and SNEGSKA (reference sequence). The CDR3 length is 12 residues. V shed 0 bases and J shed 8 bases, with 10 bases lying between them. The DNA of the CDR3 is TGCAGTGCTAGAGATCCCTTCTGGGGCTACACCTTC. Protein product: CSARDPFWGYTF.

The CDR3 loop is CASSWAGGRYNEQFF. The CDR3 DNA sequence: TGCGCCAGCAGCTGGGCCGGGGGAAGGTACAATGAGCAGTTCTTC. This sequence joins TRBV5-1 and TRBJ2-1, with TRBD2 as a possible D gene (6 bases). The germline CDR1 and CDR2 sequences are SGHRS and YFSETQ. With 3 bases removed from V and 4 bases from J, the gap between germline ends came to 14 bases. The CDR3 extends over 15 amino acids.

This clonotype was counted many times. The rearrangement uses TRBV12-3 or TRBV12-4 and TRBJ2-2, with D perhaps TRBD1 or TRBD2 (5 bases each). V was pared by 3 bases and J by 5 bases, with 10 bases between. The CDR3 contains 14 residues. The DNA for the CDR3 is TGTGCCAGCAGTTTCCAGGGAGATACCGGGGAGCTGTTTTTT. As protein: CASSFQGDTGELFF.

The J gene is TRBJ2-5, the V gene TRBV29-1; tentatively, D is TRBD2 (7 bases). CDR3 size: 14 residues. Germline CDR1 is SQVTM and CDR2 is ANQGSEA. V dropped 3 bases and J dropped 5 bases, with 16 bases sitting between them. The DNA of the CDR3 is TGCAGCGTTGAGGGTGGGGGGGCCCTTGAGACCCAGTACTTC. It encodes CSVEGGGALETQYF.

This clonotype was recorded a few times. The V and J genes are TRBV5-1 and TRBJ1-1; D remains unclear. Trimming left V 0 bases short and J 7 bases short, with 10 bases between. Looked up from germline, CDR1 is SGHRS and CDR2 is YFSETQ. The CDR3 contains 13 residues. This CDR3 is CASSLATQSEAFF. The CDR3 DNA is TGCGCCAGCAGCTTGGCCACTCAGAGTGAAGCTTTCTTT.

This chain connects TRBV11-2 to TRBJ2-3; 7 bases map to TRBD1. CDR3 size: 14 residues. The germline V gene has CDR1 SGHAT and CDR2 FQNNGV. J gave up 4 bases and V 4 bases, and 5 bases lay outside the gene matches. The CDR3 region is CASSSDRAADTQYF. The CDR3 region has the DNA TGTGCCAGCAGCTCCGACAGGGCGGCAGATACGCAGTATTTT.

This clonotype was detected a few times. The chain employs TRBV5-1 and TRBJ2-5, with 12 bases identical to TRBD2. The ends lost 9 bases at V and 5 bases at J; junction bases unmatched: 11. The CDR3 runs 15 residues. The germline CDR1 and CDR2 sequences are SGHRS and YFSETQ. This CDR3 reads CATRTSGESGETQYF. For the CDR3, the DNA is TGCGCCACCCGGACTAGCGGGGAGTCCGGCGAGACCCAGTACTTC.

In its sample, this clonotype was seen a few times. The CDR3 DNA reads as TGCGCCAGCAGCTTGGGACAGGGATCTGGCTACACCTTC. It translates to CASSLGQGSGYTF. This chain joins TRBV5-1 and TRBJ1-2; TRBD1 aligns across 7 bases. CDR3 length: 13 amino acids. V lost 0 bases and J lost 7; bases outside the gene matches: 3. Germline CDR1 reads SGHRS; CDR2 reads YFSETQ.

The chain is built from TRBV6-5 and TRBJ2-1; tentatively, D is TRBD2 (5 bases). V shed 0 bases and J shed 5 bases, with 5 bases lying between them. The CDR3 is made up of 13 amino acids. Per the germline V gene, CDR1 is MNHEY and CDR2 is SVGAGI. CDR3 region: CASSYSRDNEQFF. Here the CDR3 DNA reads TGTGCCAGCAGTTACTCGAGGGACAATGAGCAGTTCTTC.

The rearrangement uses TRBV4-2 and TRBJ2-5, with 7 bases aligning to TRBD1. Per the germline V gene, CDR1 is LGHNA and CDR2 is YNFKEQ. This CDR3 comprises 16 residues. V was pared by 0 bases and J by 4 bases, with 8 bases of the junction left unmatched. In DNA form, the CDR3 reads TGTGCCAGCAGCCAAGAAGGGGGCTTCTTGGGAGAGACCCAGTACTTC. This sequence encodes CASSQEGGFLGETQYF.

This chain joins TRBV7-9 and TRBJ2-5; D is unresolved. In germline, CDR1 is SEHNR, CDR2 FQNEAQ (reference sequence). Trimming stripped 5 bases from V and 1 base from J, with 14 bases between. The CDR3 runs 15 residues. CDR3 loop: CASSESRSGQETQYF. CDR3 DNA: TGTGCCAGCAGCGAAAGTAGGTCAGGCCAAGAGACCCAGTACTTC.

This clonotype was seen a handful of times. V gene TRBV4-1 combines with J gene TRBJ2-7, with D perhaps TRBD1 (5 bases). Trimming left V 0 bases short and J 1 base short, with 13 bases between. Germline CDR1 is MGHRA and CDR2 is YSYEKL. The CDR3 sequence is 16 residues long. This CDR3 reads CASSQDGSGYSYEQYF. The CDR3 nucleotides are TGCGCCAGCAGCCAAGATGGTTCAGGGTATTCCTACGAGCAGTACTTC.

The chain links TRBV11-2 to TRBJ2-1, with 8 positions matching TRBD1. Germline V gene sequence: CDR1 SGHAT, CDR2 FQNNGV. The CDR3 length is 12 residues. Losses at the gene ends were 3 bases for V and 9 bases for J; bases not matched to a gene: 1. The CDR3 is CASSLTGVEQFF. The CDR3 DNA sequence: TGTGCCAGCAGCTTGACAGGGGTTGAGCAGTTCTTC.

V is TRBV6-6 and J is TRBJ2-7, with D perhaps TRBD1 (6 bases). Trimming stripped 0 bases from V and 3 bases from J, with 9 bases between. The germline gives CDR1 MNHNY, CDR2 SVGAGI (reference sequence). This CDR3 contains 14 residues. The CDR3 sequence is CASSYSQGNYEQYF. CDR3 sequence (DNA): TGTGCCAGCAGTTACTCGCAGGGGAACTACGAGCAGTACTTC.

This chain's CDR3 is CASSYPRAIYNEQFF. CDR3 DNA sequence: TGTGCCAGCAGTTACCCGCGGGCAATTTACAATGAGCAGTTCTTC. The chain joins TRBV6-2 or TRBV6-3 to TRBJ2-1, with D perhaps TRBD2 (5 bases). The CDR3 consists of 15 residues. Germline CDR1 and CDR2: MNHEY and SVGEGT. The V end was cut by 2 bases, the J end by 4 bases, with 12 bases between.

A few counts support this clonotype. The chain carries TRBV12-3 or TRBV12-4 and TRBJ2-7; tentatively, D is TRBD2 (5 bases). The length of the CDR3 is 14 residues. The V end was cut by 3 bases, the J end by 2 bases, with 11 bases between. In DNA, the CDR3 is TGTGCCAGCAGTTTCTGGCTAGCCCCCTACGAGCAGTACTTC. Its translation is CASSFWLAPYEQYF.

This clonotype was recorded a few times. The genes are TRBV11-3 and TRBJ1-1; the D gene is possibly TRBD1 (6 bases). The V gene's germline CDR1 is SGHNT and CDR2 YENEEA. The CDR3 has 13 amino acids. Trimming removed 5 bases from V and 9 bases from J, with 16 bases in between. The chain's CDR3 is CASSATAGAKAFF. The CDR3 DNA is TGTGCCAGCAGCGCAACCGCAGGGGCTAAAGCTTTCTTT.

The DNA for the CDR3 is TGTGCCAGCAGCTTATTCGGGATGGGGACAACGAACACCGGGGAGCTGTTTTTT. This translates into CASSLFGMGTTNTGELFF. The chain employs TRBV7-3 and TRBJ2-2; possibly TRBD1 for D (6 bases). Germline CDR1 reads SGHTA; CDR2 reads FQGTGA. Trimming took off 2 bases at V and 0 bases at J, with 16 bases between the two ends. CDR3 size: 18 residues.

The CDR3 coding sequence is TGTGCCAGCAGTTCCATGGACAGACGCAATCAGCCCCAGCATTTT. Translated: CASSSMDRRNQPQHF. The chain employs TRBV6-2 or TRBV6-3 and TRBJ1-5; possible D gene TRBD1, 6 bases. This CDR3 has 15 amino acids. Trimming cost V 4 bases and J 2 bases, with 12 bases left between them. The germline CDR1 and CDR2 sequences are MNHEY and SVGEGT.

This clonotype was picked up a small number of times. The rearrangement joins TRBV6-5 to TRBJ1-6, with 8 bases that match TRBD1. V trimming: 4 bases; J trimming: 9 bases; junction bases outside the gene matches: 8. The CDR3 is 15 residues long. CDR1 is MNHEY, CDR2 SVGAGI, per germline. CDR3 residues: CASSSSGGVGSPLHF. DNA of the CDR3: TGTGCCAGCAGTTCATCAGGGGGCGTCGGTTCACCCCTCCACTTT.

The sample holds many counts of this clonotype. Sequence at one end of the junction differs from germline and may be a read error. The V call is TRBV18, the J call TRBJ2-2, with D possibly being TRBD1 (6 bases). Germline V gives CDR1 KGHSH, CDR2 LQKENI. CDR3 size: 14 residues. In DNA, the CDR3 is TGTGCCAGCTCGCCACAGGGAGACACCGGGGAGCTGTTTTTT. Protein: CASSPQGDTGELFF.

This clonotype was detected a few times. The V gene is TRBV9, the J gene TRBJ1-6; unclear D gene. CDR1 is SGDLS, CDR2 YYNGEE, per germline. Between the trimmed V and J ends, which lost 4 bases and 0 bases, there was a span of 17 bases. CDR3 length: 18 residues. The CDR3: CASSPSPADSSYNSPLHF. The CDR3 bases are TGTGCCAGCAGCCCATCACCGGCAGATAGCTCCTATAATTCACCCCTCCACTTT.

This chain connects TRBV15 to TRBJ1-4; D remains ambiguous. From germline, CDR1 is LNHNV and CDR2 YYDKDF (reference sequence). This CDR3 has 12 residues. Trimming removed 1 base at V and 11 bases at J, with 8 bases between. Here the CDR3 DNA reads TGTGCCACCAGCAGAGGGGAAGAGAAACTGTTTTTT. Encoded protein: CATSRGEEKLFF. Full variable domain (missing parts from reference TRBV15 and TRBJ1-4): DAMVIQNPRYQVTQFGKPVTLSCSQTLNHNVMYWYQQKSSQAPKLLFHYYDKDFNNEADTPDNFQSRRPNTSFCFLDIRSPGLGDTAMYLCATSRGEEKLFFGSGTQLSVL.

This clonotype was observed a handful of times. This chain joins TRBV12-3 or TRBV12-4 and TRBJ2-3; 8 nucleotides align to TRBD1. CDR3 length: 14 amino acids. The junction had 10 bases not matched to a gene; V was cut back by 5 bases and J by 9 bases. CDR3 region: CASSTTGDRRTQYF. CDR3 bases: TGTGCCAGCAGTACGACAGGGGACCGGAGGACGCAGTATTTT.